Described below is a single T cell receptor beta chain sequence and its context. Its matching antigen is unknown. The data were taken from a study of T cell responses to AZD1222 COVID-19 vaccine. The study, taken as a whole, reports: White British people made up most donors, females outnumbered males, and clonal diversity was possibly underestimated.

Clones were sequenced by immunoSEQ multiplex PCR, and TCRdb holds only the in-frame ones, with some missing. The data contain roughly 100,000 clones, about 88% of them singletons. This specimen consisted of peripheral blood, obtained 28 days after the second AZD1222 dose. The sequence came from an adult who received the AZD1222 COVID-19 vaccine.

In nucleotides, the CDR3 is TGTGCCAGCAGGGAAACCGGGACGTGGGGTGAAGCTTTCTTT. Translation: CASRETGTWGEAFF. The V gene is TRBV2, the J gene TRBJ1-1, with a tentative D call TRBD1 (5 bases). V was pared by 6 bases and J by 7 bases, with 18 bases between. In germline, CDR1 is SNHLY, CDR2 FYNNEI. CDR3 length equals 14 residues. Looking up the rest from reference TRBV2 and TRBJ1-1 gives the full variable domain: EPEVTQTPSHQVTQMGQEVILRCVPISNHLYFYWYRQILGQKVEFLVSFYNNEISEKSEIFDDQFSVERPDGSNFTLKIRSTKLEDSAMYFCASRETGTWGEAFFGQGTRLTVV.